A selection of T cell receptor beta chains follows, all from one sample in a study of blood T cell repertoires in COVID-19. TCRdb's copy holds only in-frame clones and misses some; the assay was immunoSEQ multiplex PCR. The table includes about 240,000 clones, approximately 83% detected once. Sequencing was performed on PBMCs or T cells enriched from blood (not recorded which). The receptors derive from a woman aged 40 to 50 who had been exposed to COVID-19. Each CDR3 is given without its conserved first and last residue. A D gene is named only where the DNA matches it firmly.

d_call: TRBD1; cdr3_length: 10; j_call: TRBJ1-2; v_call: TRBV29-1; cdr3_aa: SVEGTDYGYT
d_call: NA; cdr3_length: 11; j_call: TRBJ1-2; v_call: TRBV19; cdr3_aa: ASRYRVMDGYT
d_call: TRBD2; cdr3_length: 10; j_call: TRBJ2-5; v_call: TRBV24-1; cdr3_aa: ATSAGGWTQY
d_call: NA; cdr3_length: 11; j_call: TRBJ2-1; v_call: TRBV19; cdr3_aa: ASDRPGYNEQF
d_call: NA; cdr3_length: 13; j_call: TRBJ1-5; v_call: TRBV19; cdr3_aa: ASSTGVGASQPQH
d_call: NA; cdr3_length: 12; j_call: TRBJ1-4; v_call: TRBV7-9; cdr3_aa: ASSNRGGNEKLF
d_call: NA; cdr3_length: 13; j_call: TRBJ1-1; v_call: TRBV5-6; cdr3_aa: ASSSWEVRGTEAF
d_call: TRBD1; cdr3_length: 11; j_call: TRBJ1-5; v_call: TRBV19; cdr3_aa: ASNRGGNQPQH
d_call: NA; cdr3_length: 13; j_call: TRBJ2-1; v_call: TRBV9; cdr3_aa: ASSGDGSSYNEQF
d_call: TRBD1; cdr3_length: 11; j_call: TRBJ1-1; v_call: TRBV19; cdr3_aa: ASSDRGRAEAF
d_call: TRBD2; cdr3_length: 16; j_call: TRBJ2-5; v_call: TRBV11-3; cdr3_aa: ASSLGEGTSGATETQY
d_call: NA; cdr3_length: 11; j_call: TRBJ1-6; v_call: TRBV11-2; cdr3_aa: ASSLALGGTLH
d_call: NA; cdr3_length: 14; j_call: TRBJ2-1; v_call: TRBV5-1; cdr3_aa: ASSTAPRGSYNEQF
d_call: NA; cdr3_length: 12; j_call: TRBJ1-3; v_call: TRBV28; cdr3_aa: ASSYPGSGNTIY
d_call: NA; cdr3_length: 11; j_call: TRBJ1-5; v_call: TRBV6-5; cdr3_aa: ASSTNNNQPQH
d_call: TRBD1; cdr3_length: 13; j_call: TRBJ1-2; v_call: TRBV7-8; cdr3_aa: ASRPWTGANYGYT
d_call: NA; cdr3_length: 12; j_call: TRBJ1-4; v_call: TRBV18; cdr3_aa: ASSPTGQNEKLF
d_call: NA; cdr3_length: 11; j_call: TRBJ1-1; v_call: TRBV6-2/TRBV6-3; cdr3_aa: ASSTTGMTEAF
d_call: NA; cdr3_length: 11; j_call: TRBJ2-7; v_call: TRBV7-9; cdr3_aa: ASSLVGTLGQY
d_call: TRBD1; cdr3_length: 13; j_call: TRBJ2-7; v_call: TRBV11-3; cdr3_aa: ASSLGRTGIYEQY
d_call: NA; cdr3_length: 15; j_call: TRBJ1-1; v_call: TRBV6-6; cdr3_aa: ASSHPPDKDMNTEAF
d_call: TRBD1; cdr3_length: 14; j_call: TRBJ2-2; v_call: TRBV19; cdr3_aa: ASSTLGTGRAGELF
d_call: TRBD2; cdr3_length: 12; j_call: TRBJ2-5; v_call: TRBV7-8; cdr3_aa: ASSLRTSGETQY
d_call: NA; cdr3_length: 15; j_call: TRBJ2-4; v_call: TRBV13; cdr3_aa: ASSLRPQVASKNIQY
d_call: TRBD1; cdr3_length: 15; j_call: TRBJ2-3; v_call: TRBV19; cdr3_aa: ASSARPGTGGVDTQY